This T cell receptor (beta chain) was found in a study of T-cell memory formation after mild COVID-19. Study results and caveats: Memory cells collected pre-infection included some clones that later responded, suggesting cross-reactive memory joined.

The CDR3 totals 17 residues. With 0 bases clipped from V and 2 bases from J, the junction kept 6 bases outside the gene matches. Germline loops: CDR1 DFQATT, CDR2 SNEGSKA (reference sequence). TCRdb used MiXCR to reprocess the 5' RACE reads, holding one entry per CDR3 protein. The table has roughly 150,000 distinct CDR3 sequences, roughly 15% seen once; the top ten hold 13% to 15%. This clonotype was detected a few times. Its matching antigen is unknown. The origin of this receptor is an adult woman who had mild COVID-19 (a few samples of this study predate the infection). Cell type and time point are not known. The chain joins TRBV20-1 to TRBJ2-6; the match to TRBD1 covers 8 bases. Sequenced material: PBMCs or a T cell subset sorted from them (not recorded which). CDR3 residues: CSARDRTGFAGANVLTF. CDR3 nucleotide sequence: TGCAGTGCTAGAGATCGGACAGGGTTCGCTGGGGCCAACGTCCTGACTTTC.